This note documents a single T cell receptor (beta chain) sequence. This entry is derived from a study of shared clonotypes between healthy human individuals. Study-wide background: Researchers assigned three CD4 naive, three CD4 memory, two CD8 naive and one CD8 memory plate to each donor.

TCRdb's table, derived via immunoSEQ multiplex PCR, lists solely in-frame clones and lacks some. This table has 2 million to 2.5 million clones, 90% to 95% appearing once. This CDR3 region has 14 residues. The V and J ends lost 2 bases and 7 bases respectively, with 11 bases between them. Germline V gene sequence: CDR1 SGHTA, CDR2 FQGTGA. The sequenced sample consisted of naive CD4+ T cells from PBMCs. Documented subset: CD45RA+ positively selected. The TCR sequence derives from a man aged 18 to 29 in good health. Some clones in this sample may be carry-over from other donors' samples. The chain combines TRBV7-3 with TRBJ2-2; maybe TRBD1 (6 bases). CDR3 in amino acids: CASSLVQGGGELFF. The CDR3 DNA is TGTGCCAGCAGCTTAGTACAGGGTGGCGGGGAGCTGTTTTTT.